The present T cell receptor (beta chain) was sequenced within a study of control samples from healthy donors and cancer patients. The table came from immunoSEQ multiplex PCR; TCRdb's copy has only in-frame clones and leaves some out. The table includes 150,000 to 200,000 clones, around 94% detected once. The V gene's germline CDR1 is MNHEY and CDR2 SVGEGT. Trimming left V 5 bases short and J 4 bases short, with 26 bases between. This CDR3 has 18 residues. This clone was seen just once. The receptor was isolated from a woman in her late teens or twenties in good health. J is TRBJ2-5 and V is TRBV6-2 or TRBV6-3; TRBD1 is a possible D gene (6 bases). The specimen was blood. The CDR3, as DNA: TGTGCCAGCAGTCCCGAGGGGGACGCTTACCTTTTTATAGAGACCCAGTACTTC. Protein product: CASSPEGDAYLFIETQYF.